The clone carrying this TCR beta chain was detected only once. This sample was included in a study of blood T cell repertoires in COVID-19. Study at large: T cells, B-cell-depleted T cells, or PBMCs provided the cDNA or gDNA that served as material.

The table came from immunoSEQ multiplex PCR; TCRdb's copy has only in-frame clones and leaves some out. The sample carries 200,000 to 250,000 clones, 90% recorded once. This CDR3 is 18 amino acids long. Per germline, CDR1 SGHRS and CDR2 YFSETQ. Trimming took 3 bases from V and 0 from J; bases not matched to a gene: 8. Material for sequencing was PBMCs or T cells enriched from blood (not recorded which). The receptor comes from a man aged 25 to 40 who had been exposed to COVID-19. The chain couples TRBV5-1 to TRBJ1-4; 10 bases fit TRBD1. CDR3 region: CASSSPPGQGATNEKLFF. CDR3 coding DNA: TGCGCCAGCAGCTCTCCCCCAGGACAGGGGGCAACTAATGAAAAACTGTTTTTT.